These T cell receptor beta chains were read from a single sample in a study of blood T cell repertoires in COVID-19. Profiled with immunoSEQ multiplex PCR; TCRdb holds only in-frame clones, not every one. The table shows about 130,000 clones, with about four fifths occurring only once. Source material: peripheral blood. These receptors originate from an elderly man with acute or convalescent COVID-19. Each CDR3 is given with its conserved first and last residue. D genes are given only for firm matches. Size is stated for part of the rows, as once, few or many counts, or as a class when the clone is expanded.

d_call | j_call | clone_size | v_call | cdr3_nt | cdr3_aa
TRBD2 | TRBJ2-5 | . | TRBV6-5 | TGTGCCAGCAGCAATAGCGGGGGTGAGACCCAGTACTTC | CASSNSGGETQYF
. | TRBJ2-5 | . | TRBV5-5 | TGTGCCAGCAGCTTGGGTTCGGCAGGTGGGGAGACCCAGTACTTC | CASSLGSAGGETQYF
. | TRBJ1-2 | . | TRBV12-3/TRBV12-4 | TGTGCCAGCACACGCGGGGTGACCTATGGCTACACCTTC | CASTRGVTYGYTF
TRBD1 | TRBJ2-7 | . | TRBV28 | TGTGCCAGCAGGGGGGCAGGGGGCGCCTACGAGCAGTACTTC | CASRGAGGAYEQYF
. | TRBJ1-1 | . | TRBV5-1 | TGCGCCAGCAGCTTCAAAACGGGACAAATGAACACTGAAGCTTTCTTT | CASSFKTGQMNTEAFF
. | TRBJ2-1 | . | TRBV6-2/TRBV6-3 | TGTGCCAGCAGTTACCCTGATGGGGGGACCCCCTACAATGAGCAGTTCTTC | CASSYPDGGTPYNEQFF
TRBD1 | TRBJ2-7 | . | TRBV6-5 | TGTGCCAGCAGTTATAGGGACAGGGGCTACGAGCAGTACTTC | CASSYRDRGYEQYF
TRBD2 | TRBJ2-3 | . | TRBV6-2/TRBV6-3 | TGTGCCAGCAGTTACAAGAGCGGGGGGCAAAAGTATTTT | CASSYKSGGQKYF
TRBD1 | TRBJ1-1 | . | TRBV12-3/TRBV12-4 | TGTGCCAGCAGTTCCAGACAGGGCAGGAGAGCTTTCTTT | CASSSRQGRRAFF
. | TRBJ2-2 | . | TRBV20-1 | TGCAGTGCTAGTCAACAGGGTCGAGGTAGAAGTAACACCGGGGAGCTGTTTTTT | CSASQQGRGRSNTGELFF
. | TRBJ1-2 | . | TRBV3-1/TRBV3-2 | TGTGCCAGCAGCCAAGATGGCATCGGACTGCCTTATGGCTACACCTTC | CASSQDGIGLPYGYTF
TRBD1 | TRBJ2-1 | . | TRBV28 | TGTGCCAGCAGCCCACCGACAGGGATCTCTTTCAATGAGCAGTTCTTC | CASSPPTGISFNEQFF
. | TRBJ1-5 | few | TRBV30 | TGTGCCTGGAGTCCGCCTCCTAGATCAGGGTATAGCAATCAGCCCCAGCATTTT | CAWSPPPRSGYSNQPQHF
TRBD2 | TRBJ2-5 | few | TRBV5-1 | TGCGCCAGCACCGGGGGGGAGACCCAGTACTTC | CASTGGETQYF
. | TRBJ2-2 | few | TRBV7-8 | TGTGCCAGCAGACCGACACTGAACACCGGGGAGCTGTTTTTT | CASRPTLNTGELFF
. | TRBJ1-4 | . | TRBV28 | TGTGCCAGCAGTTTGCAGTTTAATGAAAAACTGTTTTTT | CASSLQFNEKLFF
. | TRBJ2-2 | few | TRBV3-1/TRBV3-2 | TGTGCCAGCAGCTATCGGACTATCCGTGGCACCGGGGAGCTGTTTTTT | CASSYRTIRGTGELFF
TRBD2 | TRBJ2-1 | few | TRBV10-3 | TGTGCCATCAGTGAGTCGGGTAGCGGGGGGGCCGATGAGCAGTTCTTC | CAISESGSGGADEQFF
TRBD1 | TRBJ1-6 | . | TRBV4-1 | TGCGCCAGCAGCCAAAGGACAGGGGATAATTCACCCCTCCACTTT | CASSQRTGDNSPLHF
TRBD1 | TRBJ2-7 | once | TRBV10-3 | TGTGCCATCAGGGCGGGGACAGGGGCCTACGAGCAGTACTTC | CAIRAGTGAYEQYF
. | TRBJ2-2 | few | TRBV4-2 | TGTGCCACCGGACAGCTAAACACCGGGGAGCTGTTTTTT | CATGQLNTGELFF
. | TRBJ2-5 | . | TRBV5-6 | TGTGCCAGCAGCTCATTCCAAGCCCGCCTCCGCGAGACCCAGTACTTC | CASSSFQARLRETQYF
TRBD1 | TRBJ2-2 | few | TRBV5-1 | TGCGCCAGCAGCGATGGACAGGGTGGGTTCACCGGGGAGCTGTTTTTT | CASSDGQGGFTGELFF
TRBD1 | TRBJ2-7 | . | TRBV4-1 | TGCGCCAGCAGCCACTATAGGTCCGGGACAGGGGGCTACGAGCAGTACTTC | CASSHYRSGTGGYEQYF
TRBD1 | TRBJ1-2 | . | TRBV19 | TGTGCCAGTAGTACGGACAGGGCTAACTATGGCTACACCTTC | CASSTDRANYGYTF
. | TRBJ2-7 | . | TRBV11-2 | TGTGCCAGCAGCCTGGGCAGGACAACCTACGAGCAGTACTTC | CASSLGRTTYEQYF